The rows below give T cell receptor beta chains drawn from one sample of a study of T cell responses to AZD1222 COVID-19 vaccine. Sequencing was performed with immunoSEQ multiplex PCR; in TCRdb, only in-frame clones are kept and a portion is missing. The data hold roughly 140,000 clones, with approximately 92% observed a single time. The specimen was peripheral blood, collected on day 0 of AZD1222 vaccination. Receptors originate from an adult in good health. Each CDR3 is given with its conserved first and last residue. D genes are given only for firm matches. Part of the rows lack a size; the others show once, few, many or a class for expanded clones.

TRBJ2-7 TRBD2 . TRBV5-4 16 TGTGCCAGCAGCATGGGGACTAGCGTTAGCTCCTACGAGCAGTACTTC CASSMGTSVSSYEQYF
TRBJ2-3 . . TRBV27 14 TGTGCCAGCAGTTTAGTGGGATCGGGGACCTCGCAGTATTTT CASSLVGSGTSQYF
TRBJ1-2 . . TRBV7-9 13 TGTGCCAGCAGCTTAGGTCACGGAAAGGGCTACACCTTC CASSLGHGKGYTF
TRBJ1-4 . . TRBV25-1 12 TGTGCCAGCAGTTATTCGGGTGAAAAACTGTTTTTT CASSYSGEKLFF
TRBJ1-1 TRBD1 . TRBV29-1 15 TGCAGCGTTGCAGGGGGCGCGGGCGGGGACACTGAAGCTTTCTTT CSVAGGAGGDTEAFF
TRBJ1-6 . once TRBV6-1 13 TGTGCCAGCAGTGAAGATTCCCATTCACCCCTCCACTTT CASSEDSHSPLHF
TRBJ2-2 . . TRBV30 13 TGTGCCTGGAGTGGACTTAACACCGGGGAGCTGTTTTTT CAWSGLNTGELFF
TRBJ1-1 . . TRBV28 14 TGTGCCAGCCGAGCGGTCCGGAGCAAAAAAGAGGCTTTCTTT CASRAVRSKKEAFF
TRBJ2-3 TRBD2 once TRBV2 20 TGTGCCAGCAGAGAGCAGGGACTAGCGGGAGGCCGAGACAGCACAGATACGCAGTATTTT CASREQGLAGGRDSTDTQYF
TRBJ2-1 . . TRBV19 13 TGTGCCAGTAGTTTCGGACGCCAGAATGAGCAGTTCTTC CASSFGRQNEQFF
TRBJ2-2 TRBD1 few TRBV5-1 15 TGCGCCAGCAGCTTGTTAGGGGGCGACACCGGGGAGCTGTTTTTT CASSLLGGDTGELFF
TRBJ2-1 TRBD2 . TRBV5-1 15 TGCGCCAGCAGCGGCCTAGCGGGAGGACACAATGAGCAGTTCTTC CASSGLAGGHNEQFF
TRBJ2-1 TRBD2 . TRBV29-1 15 TGCAGCGTTGAAGAGCCTAGCGGAGGTGCAATAGAGCAGTTCTTC CSVEEPSGGAIEQFF
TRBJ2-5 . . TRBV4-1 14 TGCGCCAGCAGCTTCCTAGAGCTCCAAGAGACCCAGTACTTC CASSFLELQETQYF
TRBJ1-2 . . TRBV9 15 TGTGCCAGCCGGGGAAAGGGTGAGACTAACTATGGCTACACCTTC CASRGKGETNYGYTF
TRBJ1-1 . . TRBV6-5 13 TGTGCCAGCAGTTACTTGCCGAACACTGAAGCTTTCTTT CASSYLPNTEAFF
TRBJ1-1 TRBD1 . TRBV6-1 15 TGTGCCAGCAGTGAAGCGGACAGGGGGGACACTGAAGCTTTCTTT CASSEADRGDTEAFF
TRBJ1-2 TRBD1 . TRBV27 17 TGTGCCAGCAGTTCATTCATTAGACAGGGGGCAAACTATGGCTACACCTTC CASSSFIRQGANYGYTF
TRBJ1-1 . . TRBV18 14 TGTGCCAGCTCACCATTCCAGGGCTGGACTGAAGCTTTCTTT CASSPFQGWTEAFF